This T cell receptor (beta chain) was identified in a study of cytomegalovirus exposure and HLA in healthy donors. The PCR ran on 60 Vbeta and 13 Jbeta primers. Per the study methods: About 10 million shared chains were among the approximately 82 million unique TCR beta chains that a later analysis counted. Libraries were prepared by immunoSEQ multiplex PCR; TCRdb keeps only in-frame clonotypes and omits some of them. V, J and clone size were drawn from that table, and D and trimming were deduced from the DNA. Among about 140,000 clones listed, roughly four fifths were seen once. The sequencing input was PBMCs. This TCR was sampled from a man between 25 and 39 years old in good health and CMV-seropositive.

The CDR3 bases are TGTGCCAGCAGCTTAAGTGGCGAGCGGACAGGGCGGGGCTACAATGAGCAGTTCTTC. Translated, it gives CASSLSGERTGRGYNEQFF. The V call is TRBV7-3, the J call TRBJ2-1, with 8 nucleotides matching TRBD1. This CDR3 spans 19 amino acids. V lost 1 base and J lost 3; bases outside the gene matches: 14. CDR1 and CDR2 (germline): SGHTA, FQGTGA.